This is a list of T cell receptor beta chains from one sample in a study of a mutant IDH1 vaccine in newly diagnosed glioma. The data were produced by immunoSEQ multiplex PCR, yet TCRdb's version contains in-frame clones alone and is incomplete. The top ten hold 5.3% of the sample, which has about 88,000 clones, about four fifths seen once. The sample consisted of PBMCs, taken from a glioma patient treated with radiotherapy, temozolomide or both. Source of these receptors: a middle-aged man with glioma. Some clones in this sample may be carry-over from other donors' samples. Both conserved end residues are part of each CDR3. The D gene is left open where the match is weak. Some rows mark clone size as missing; the rest say once, few, many or name a class of expanded clone.

v_call: TRBV5-4
j_call: TRBJ2-7
clone_size: -
d_call: -
cdr3_nt: TGTGCCAGCAGAAATCGGGGGAACTACGAGCAGTACTTC
cdr3_aa: CASRNRGNYEQYF

v_call: TRBV7-8
j_call: TRBJ2-1
clone_size: once
d_call: TRBD1
cdr3_nt: TGTGCCAGCAGCCCGGGACAGTACAATGAGCAGTTCTTC
cdr3_aa: CASSPGQYNEQFF

v_call: TRBV5-8
j_call: TRBJ2-4
clone_size: -
d_call: TRBD1
cdr3_nt: TGTGCCAGCAGCCCCGGGACAGTTTATTCAAACATTCAGTACTTC
cdr3_aa: CASSPGTVYSNIQYF

v_call: TRBV11-3
j_call: TRBJ1-1
clone_size: -
d_call: -
cdr3_nt: TGTGCCAGCAGCTTTCCGGGGAACACTGAAGCTTTCTTT
cdr3_aa: CASSFPGNTEAFF

v_call: TRBV6-5
j_call: TRBJ2-3
clone_size: -
d_call: TRBD1
cdr3_nt: TGTGCCAGCAGTTCGGGACAGGGGGTCACAGATACGCAGTATTTT
cdr3_aa: CASSSGQGVTDTQYF

v_call: TRBV4-1
j_call: TRBJ1-6
clone_size: -
d_call: -
cdr3_nt: TGCGCCAGCAGCGGACGGGGAATCTTTAATTCACCCCTCCACTTT
cdr3_aa: CASSGRGIFNSPLHF

v_call: TRBV7-8
j_call: TRBJ1-6
clone_size: -
d_call: -
cdr3_nt: TGTGCCAGCAGCTTAACAACGCCGAATTCACCCCTCCACTTT
cdr3_aa: CASSLTTPNSPLHF

v_call: TRBV15
j_call: TRBJ1-4
clone_size: few
d_call: -
cdr3_nt: TGTGCCACCAGCCCCCGTCGGGGGAGGAATGAAAAACTGTTTTTT
cdr3_aa: CATSPRRGRNEKLFF

v_call: TRBV7-2
j_call: TRBJ1-2
clone_size: -
d_call: -
cdr3_nt: TGTGCCAGCAGCCCAAAGGGGGTTTACGGCTACACCTTC
cdr3_aa: CASSPKGVYGYTF

v_call: TRBV6-5
j_call: TRBJ2-4
clone_size: -
d_call: TRBD1
cdr3_nt: TGTGCCAGCGGTACGGGACAGGAGTACTTC
cdr3_aa: CASGTGQEYF

v_call: TRBV2
j_call: TRBJ1-2
clone_size: once
d_call: -
cdr3_nt: TGTGCCAGCAGCCAATCGGCCCAGGGAACTGGAGGCTACACCTTC
cdr3_aa: CASSQSAQGTGGYTF

v_call: TRBV2
j_call: TRBJ2-2
clone_size: -
d_call: -
cdr3_nt: TGTGCCAGCAGTGAAGCGGGGGAGACGGGTGGGGAGCTGTTTTTT
cdr3_aa: CASSEAGETGGELFF

v_call: TRBV19
j_call: TRBJ1-4
clone_size: once
d_call: -
cdr3_nt: TGTGCCAGTAGCAGGAGGCGAACGGCAACTAATGAAAAACTGTTTTTT
cdr3_aa: CASSRRRTATNEKLFF

v_call: TRBV11-2
j_call: TRBJ2-7
clone_size: -
d_call: -
cdr3_nt: TGTGCCAGCAGCTTAGCCAGGACCTACGAGCAGTACTTC
cdr3_aa: CASSLARTYEQYF

v_call: TRBV25-1
j_call: TRBJ2-2
clone_size: -
d_call: TRBD1
cdr3_nt: TGTGCCAGCAAAGGGACAGGGGGCGCAGACGGGGAGCTGTTTTTT
cdr3_aa: CASKGTGGADGELFF

v_call: TRBV30
j_call: TRBJ1-1
clone_size: once
d_call: TRBD1
cdr3_nt: TGTGCCTGGAGTGTAACGGGACAGGGGAGTTTGAACACTGAAGCTTTCTTT
cdr3_aa: CAWSVTGQGSLNTEAFF

v_call: TRBV21-1
j_call: TRBJ1-2
clone_size: once
d_call: -
cdr3_nt: TGTGCCAGCAGCAAAGCCAGGGGAAAGGGACAGGGGGTAAGAAGCAACTATGGCTACACCTTC
cdr3_aa: CASSKARGKGQGVRSNYGYTF

v_call: TRBV6-5
j_call: TRBJ2-7
clone_size: -
d_call: TRBD1
cdr3_nt: TGTGCCAGCAGTTACTCTACGGGACAGCCATACGAGCAGTACTTC
cdr3_aa: CASSYSTGQPYEQYF

v_call: TRBV30
j_call: TRBJ2-7
clone_size: few
d_call: -
cdr3_nt: TGTGCCTGGAGTACCCCGGGCAGCCTCTACGAGCAGTACTTC
cdr3_aa: CAWSTPGSLYEQYF

v_call: TRBV5-1
j_call: TRBJ2-3
clone_size: -
d_call: TRBD2
cdr3_nt: TGCGCCAGCAGCAACCTCAGACTAGCACGAGATACGCAGTATTTT
cdr3_aa: CASSNLRLARDTQYF

v_call: TRBV27
j_call: TRBJ1-2
clone_size: -
d_call: -
cdr3_nt: TGTGCCAGCAGTAGTAACCTGAGACAGGATGGTCGGGGCTACACCTTC
cdr3_aa: CASSSNLRQDGRGYTF

v_call: TRBV7-9
j_call: TRBJ2-5
clone_size: -
d_call: -
cdr3_nt: TGTGCCAGCAGCTTAGCCTCGTTGTGGACAGACCAAGAGACCCAGTACTTC
cdr3_aa: CASSLASLWTDQETQYF

v_call: TRBV5-6
j_call: TRBJ2-2
clone_size: -
d_call: -
cdr3_nt: TGTGCCAGCAGCTACGAATATTGGGGGCCGTCGAACACCGGGGAGCTGTTTTTT
cdr3_aa: CASSYEYWGPSNTGELFF

v_call: TRBV10-1
j_call: TRBJ1-6
clone_size: -
d_call: -
cdr3_nt: TGCGCCAGCAGTGAGTCTTGGAATTCACCCCTCCACTTT
cdr3_aa: CASSESWNSPLHF

v_call: TRBV19
j_call: TRBJ1-1
clone_size: -
d_call: TRBD1
cdr3_nt: TGTGCCAGTAGTAGACAGGGGGCTACTGGCACTGAAGCTTTCTTT
cdr3_aa: CASSRQGATGTEAFF

v_call: TRBV10-3
j_call: TRBJ2-3
clone_size: -
d_call: -
cdr3_nt: TGTGCCATCAGTGAGTCCGTTCATACGCAGTATTTT
cdr3_aa: CAISESVHTQYF

v_call: TRBV30
j_call: TRBJ1-1
clone_size: few
d_call: -
cdr3_nt: TGTGCCTGGAGTGAACTTTATGGGGGGCGGGCTTTCTTT
cdr3_aa: CAWSELYGGRAFF

v_call: TRBV7-9
j_call: TRBJ2-7
clone_size: once
d_call: -
cdr3_nt: TGTGCCAGCAGTCGCCTACGAGGAGAGTACTTC
cdr3_aa: CASSRLRGEYF